This TCR beta chain was recorded in a study of T cell responses to AZD1222 COVID-19 vaccine. Trimming shortened V by 3 bases and J by 4 bases, and 12 bases separated the two germline ends. The CDR3 consists of 14 residues. CDR1 and CDR2 (germline): SEHNR, FQNEAQ (reference sequence). The assay was immunoSEQ multiplex PCR, and TCRdb's table has in-frame clones only and misses some. The sample carries over 150,000 clones, 85% to 95% recorded once. This TCR was recovered from an adult in good health. The genes are TRBV7-9 and TRBJ1-2, with D maybe TRBD1 (6 bases). The sample here was peripheral blood, taken on day 0 of AZD1222 vaccination. The chain's CDR3 is CASSFTGRGYGYTF. The CDR3, as DNA: TGTGCCAGCAGCTTTACAGGGAGAGGCTATGGCTACACCTTC.